This TCR beta chain was captured by sequencing in a study of cytomegalovirus exposure and HLA in healthy donors. Whole-study findings and limits: CMV serostatus was the only immune exposure information that was available. About 180 TCR beta chains were listed as cytomegalovirus-associated. Rarity held for most TCR sequences, but there were some public TCRs that occurred in many donors. V- and J-gene trimming of TCR beta was linked (in a later analysis) to a missense DCLRE1C variant.

Notes on this clone: The antigen is unknown.

CDR1 SGHVS and CDR2 FQNEAQ come from the germline V gene. The CDR3 has 17 amino acids. Trimming took 0 bases from V and 0 from J, leaving 14 bases between them. The primer mix had 60 Vbeta and 13 Jbeta primers. Profiled with immunoSEQ multiplex PCR; TCRdb holds only in-frame clones, not every one. The data contain approximately 200,000 clones, around 79% of them seen just once; the ten biggest clones take up under 2%. This chain uses TRBV7-8 with TRBJ1-1; possibly TRBD1 for D (5 bases). Sequencing used PBMCs. The clonotype was recovered from a man aged 18 to 29 in good health and CMV-seronegative. The CDR3 spells CASSLAPGVFVNTEAFF. CDR3 DNA: TGTGCCAGCAGCTTAGCGCCGGGGGTCTTCGTGAACACTGAAGCTTTCTTT.